Shown below are 17 T cell receptor beta chains from a single sample sequenced in a study of control samples from healthy donors and cancer patients (dated by TCRdb to between 2020 and 2021). The method behind the library was the immunoSEQ multiplex PCR assay. Held by TCRdb, this immuneACCESS table contains in-frame sequences only and omits some clones. Under half of the omission traces to an unresolved V gene where checked; the cause of the rest is unknown. This sample has around 200,000 clones in its table, and 90% to 95% of those were observed once. Over 1.2% of the sample rests with the top ten. The specimen sequenced was blood. The receptor source for this set is a man between 45 and 60 years old in good health.

The chain couples TRBV12-3 or TRBV12-4 to TRBJ1-5; D is ambiguous. V lost 3 bases to trimming and J lost 2 bases, with 2 bases between them. The CDR3 extends over 12 amino acids. The CDR3, as DNA: TGTGCCAGCAGTTTCGGCAATCAGCCCCAGCATTTT. The encoded protein is CASSFGNQPQHF.

The rearrangement joins TRBV7-2 to TRBJ2-3, with a weak D call TRBD1 (5 bases). The germline V gene has CDR1 SGHTA and CDR2 FQGNSA. The CDR3 is 16 residues long. Between the trimmed V and J ends, which lost 3 bases and 1 base, there was a span of 14 bases. The CDR3 DNA is TGTGCCAGCAGCTTTTCCATAACAGGAGGCACAGATACGCAGTATTTT. Amino acid sequence: CASSFSITGGTDTQYF.

CDR3 nucleotides: TGTGCCAGCAAGGAGGCAGAGAATCAGCCCCAGCATTTT. Translating gives CASKEAENQPQHF. The V and J genes are TRBV2 and TRBJ1-5; no definite D call. V was cut by 7 bases and J by 4 bases, with 11 bases left in between. This CDR3 has 13 residues. Per germline, CDR1 SNHLY and CDR2 FYNNEI.

The gene calls are TRBV6-5 and TRBJ2-7, with D unclear. V dropped 7 bases and J dropped 1 base, with 11 bases sitting between them. The CDR3 has 13 residues. Germline V CDR1 and CDR2: MNHEY, SVGAGI. CDR3 loop: CASTKDGSYEQYV. The CDR3 nucleotides read TGTGCCAGCACCAAGGACGGGTCCTACGAGCAGTACGTC.

The chain has TRBV5-6 and TRBJ2-3; 8 positions match TRBD1. Per the germline V gene, CDR1 is SGHDT and CDR2 is YYEEEE. The CDR3 extends over 15 amino acids. V lost 4 bases to trimming and J lost 4 bases; unmatched junction nucleotides: 8. CDR3 amino acids: CASSAEGQASDTQYF. CDR3 nucleotides: TGTGCCAGCAGCGCAGAGGGACAGGCTTCAGATACGCAGTATTTT.

CDR3 nucleotides: TGTGCCAGTTTTTCTCACACTGAAGCTTTCTTT. Translated: CASFSHTEAFF. V is TRBV19 and J is TRBJ1-1; no clear D. The V gene lost 8 bases and the J gene lost 3 bases, with 7 bases spanning the gap. The CDR3 spans 11 residues. In germline, CDR1 is LNHDA, CDR2 SQIVND (reference sequence). Drawing the rest from reference TRBV19 and TRBJ1-1, the complete variable domain is DGGITQSPKYLFRKEGQNVTLSCEQNLNHDAMYWYRQDPGQGLRLIYYSQIVNDFQKGDIAEGYSVSREKKESFPLTVTSAQKNPTAFYLCASFSHTEAFFGQGTRLTVV.

V usage is TRBV7-9 and J usage is TRBJ2-7; tentatively, D is TRBD1 or TRBD2 (5 bases each). The germline V and J ends were trimmed by 8 bases and 2 bases, with 16 bases remaining between them. CDR3 length: 14 residues. Germline assignment: CDR1 SEHNR and CDR2 FQNEAQ (reference sequence). The CDR3: CASRRGGLTYEQYF. The CDR3 DNA follows: TGTGCCAGCCGCCGTGGGGGTTTAACCTACGAGCAGTACTTC.

The genes are TRBV29-1 and TRBJ1-1; D gene uncertain. The CDR3 covers 10 residues. Trimming shortened V by 7 bases and J by 6 bases, and 9 bases separated the two germline ends. Looked up from germline, CDR1 is SQVTM and CDR2 is ANQGSEA. CDR3 in amino acids: CSAPGSEAFF. CDR3 DNA: TGCAGCGCCCCGGGGTCTGAAGCTTTCTTT.

The V gene is TRBV5-1, the J gene TRBJ2-1; D may be TRBD2 (6 bases). The CDR3 has 14 residues. With 4 bases removed from V and 7 bases from J, the gap between germline ends came to 15 bases. CDR1 SGHRS and CDR2 YFSETQ come from the germline V gene. The CDR3 DNA sequence: TGCGCCAGCAGCCTGAGTCCCCGGGGGAATGAGCAGTTCTTC. It encodes CASSLSPRGNEQFF.

The genes are TRBV19 and TRBJ2-5; 14 bases agree with TRBD2. Looked up from germline, CDR1 is LNHDA and CDR2 is SQIVND (reference sequence). The CDR3 is 16 residues long. The V and J ends lost 6 bases and 4 bases, in that order; junction bases with no gene match: 7. CDR3 loop: CASSPGTSGGGETQYF. The CDR3 bases are TGTGCCAGTAGCCCCGGGACTAGCGGGGGCGGAGAGACCCAGTACTTC.

The gene calls are TRBV10-1 and TRBJ2-2; TRBD1 might be the D (5 bases). The CDR3 is 14 amino acids. V shed 5 bases and J shed 4 bases, with 11 bases lying between them. Germline CDR1 and CDR2: WNHNN and SYGVQD (reference sequence). The CDR3 nucleotides are TGCGCCAGCAGTAGCACAGGTTCCACCGGGGAGCTGTTTTTT. Translated, it gives CASSSTGSTGELFF.

This chain connects TRBV10-3 to TRBJ2-1, with TRBD2 identical over 7 bases. The J segment lost 3 bases and the V segment lost 4 bases, leaving 6 bases of the junction unmatched. The germline V gene has CDR1 ENHRY and CDR2 SYGVKD. CDR3 length: 15 amino acids. This chain's CDR3 is CAISAREGDYNEQFF. The CDR3 region has the DNA TGTGCCATCAGTGCCAGGGAGGGAGACTACAATGAGCAGTTCTTC.

This clone was counted between two and nine times. V usage is TRBV7-3 and J usage is TRBJ1-3; 9 nucleotides line up with TRBD1. Germline V gene lookup returns CDR1 SGHTA and CDR2 FQGTGA. V trimming: 5 bases; J trimming: 3 bases; junction bases outside the gene matches: 17. CDR3 length equals 19 residues. The DNA for the CDR3 is TGTGCCAGCAGCGGACCCGGGACAGGGAGCAAAAAGGTTGGAAACACCATATATTTT. Protein product: CASSGPGTGSKKVGNTIYF.

The chain recombines TRBV10-3 with TRBJ2-2; 9 bases agree with TRBD1. The CDR3 spans 17 residues. V was pared by 2 bases and J by 1 base, with 5 bases of the junction left unmatched. CDR1 is ENHRY and CDR2 is SYGVKD in the germline V gene. The CDR3 spells CAISEGTGHQNTGELFF. In nucleotides, the CDR3 is TGTGCCATCAGTGAGGGGACAGGGCACCAGAACACCGGGGAGCTGTTTTTT.

The chain links TRBV3-1 (or the pseudogene TRBV3-2) to TRBJ2-2; 8 nucleotides match TRBD1. J gave up 8 bases and V 1 base, and 12 bases lay outside the gene matches. Germline V gives CDR1 LGHDT, CDR2 YNNKEL (reference sequence). The CDR3 covers 17 residues. The CDR3 reads CASSQVYGQGRSGELFF. The CDR3 DNA is TGTGCCAGCAGCCAAGTCTACGGACAGGGAAGATCGGGGGAGCTGTTTTTT.

The chain employs TRBV9 and TRBJ2-3; the D gene is possibly TRBD1 (6 bases). The germline CDR1 and CDR2 sequences are SGDLS and YYNGEE. The germline V and J ends were trimmed by 0 bases and 3 bases, with 20 bases remaining between them. The CDR3 is 18 residues long. CDR3 sequence: CASSVAGLSGDDTDTQYF. The CDR3 DNA reads as TGTGCCAGCAGCGTAGCTGGTCTTTCAGGGGACGATACAGATACGCAGTATTTT.

The rearrangement joins TRBV3-1 (or the pseudogene TRBV3-2) to TRBJ1-2, with TRBD1 matching 7 bases. The CDR3 runs to 17 residues. Germline values: CDR1 LGHDT, CDR2 YNNKEL (reference sequence). The J segment lost 8 bases and the V segment lost 1 base, leaving 16 bases of the junction unmatched. The CDR3 here is CASSQALRTGYMGGYTF. The CDR3 region has the DNA TGTGCCAGCAGCCAAGCTCTTAGGACAGGCTACATGGGGGGCTACACCTTC.